The source of this TCR beta chain is a study of T-cell memory formation after mild COVID-19 listed by TCRdb under 2021. Background on the whole study: Most TCR sequence clusters were specific to one of the two donors. In a couple of donors, T-cell clones that expanded and contracted after mild COVID-19 were tracked by sequencing TCRalpha and TCRbeta repertoires over time. Two young, previously healthy adult volunteers made up the cohort, one male and one female. Findings and caveats that apply to the study as a whole: Clones that contracted from day 15 to 85 showed balanced CD4/CD8 phenotypes, whereas a second wave of clones that expanded from day 15 to 37 leaned towards CD4+. SARS-CoV-2 specificity was not confirmed for the second-wave clones peaking on day 37. The study included only a couple of mild cases, and larger cohorts that include severe cases with pre-infection samples were judged to be necessary. Contracting CD4+ clones turned up mainly in the CM and EM memory subsets, whereas EMRA was where CD8+ clones were enriched. The detection of some responding clones in pre-infection memory suggests that pre-existing cross-reactive memory T cells joined the SARS-CoV-2 response.

Relative to germline, V is 11 bases shorter and J is 1 base shorter, with 14 bases between their ends. From a lookup of the germline V gene, CDR1 and CDR2 are SGHTA and FQGNSA. Including cysteine and phenylalanine, the CDR3 has 13 amino acids. Only the CDR3 portion is preserved as DNA: 39 bases, with reading frame beginning at the first base. PBMCs were isolated by Ficoll-Paque density gradient centrifugation. Ten or more counts support this clonotype. Which antigen it targets is not known. Base qualities are missing; no much larger clone stands one base away. The sequencer listed for this sample is Illumina NovaSeq 6000. cDNA libraries for TCRalpha and TCRbeta were prepared by 5'RACE using constant-segment primers, with sample barcodes and unique molecular identifiers added. RNA was extracted from every sample with Trizol reagent. Libraries were amplified in two PCR steps, with a second sample barcode and Illumina TruSeq adapters added in the second step. Libraries were sequenced on an Illumina NovaSeq with 2 x 150 bp paired-end reads. Per the original workflow: With migec v1.2.7, reads were demultiplexed and then collapsed into UMI-guided consensus sequences. Using mixcr v2.1.11, UMI consensuses were aligned to TRA and TRB V and J templates and then assembled into clonotypes. Clonotypes were classified as expanded or contracted when called significant by both edgeR and NoisET, with noise models trained on biological replicates. For edgeR calls, a false discovery rate-adjusted p below 0.01 and a log2 fold-change threshold of 1 were applied. PCA with hierarchical clustering of max-normalized trajectories of the 1000 most abundant clonotypes was used as exploratory dynamics analysis. Separately sequenced CD4+ and CD8+ repertoires were used to assign a CD4 or CD8 phenotype to each responding clone. TCRdb handled the public reads itself, with Q25 trimming in fastp and clone calling in MiXCR, and kept productive beta chains. For every CDR3 protein sequence, its rows merge into one entry that carries the most common genes and DNA. The V and J calls here are based on TCRdb, not the publication. The sample profile shows nearly 350,000 distinct CDR3 sequences; about an eighth of them were found once. About 22% of the sample is in the top ten clones.

This clonotype was sampled from a man aged 18 to 30 who had mild COVID-19 (a few samples of this study predate the infection). The sample titles of this study are shuffled in the database, so cell type and time point are left out; the donor was told from shared clones. The sequence is built from TRBV7-2 and TRBJ2-5; the D region possibly corresponds to TRBD2 (6 bases align). The material sequenced was PBMCs or a T cell subset sorted from them (not recorded which). Here is the DNA: TGTGCCGCGAGGAGGGTTTCCCAAGAGACCCAGTACTTC. Its protein reads: CAARRVSQETQYF.